These 32 T cell receptor beta chains originate from one sample sequenced in a study of PD-1 blockade in classical Hodgkin lymphoma. With no exception, relapse followed autologous stem cell transplantation in all patients, and brentuximab vedotin exposure varied. Profiled with immunoSEQ multiplex PCR; TCRdb holds only in-frame clones, not every one. Of 95,000 to 100,000 clones in the sample, 85% to 90% are singletons; the top ten hold approximately 6.3%. The starting material was peripheral blood mononuclear cells (PBMCs), obtained before the second cycle of nivolumab. These receptors originate from a human donor with classical Hodgkin lymphoma.

The table lists this clone with a count of one. At the DNA level, this CDR3 is encoded by other sequences in the same sample as well. The CDR3 DNA reads as TGTGCCAGTAGTATAGGGGGACGACAGCCCCAGCATTTT. The encoded protein is CASSIGGRQPQHF. This chain links TRBV19 with TRBJ1-5; perhaps TRBD1 as D (5 bases). Germline CDR1 and CDR2: LNHDA and SQIVND (reference sequence). V lost 1 base to trimming and J lost 7 bases, with 8 bases between them. CDR3 length: 13 residues.

The chain combines TRBV30 with TRBJ1-1; D possibly corresponds to TRBD1 (6 bases). The germline V gene encodes CDR1 GTSNPN and CDR2 SVGIG (reference sequence). With 3 bases removed from V and 7 bases from J, the gap between germline ends came to 12 bases. The CDR3 extends over 12 amino acids. The CDR3 is CAWRVGGLEAFF. The CDR3, as DNA: TGTGCCTGGAGGGTAGGGGGGCTTGAAGCTTTCTTT.

The chain employs TRBV7-9 and TRBJ1-2; weak D call: TRBD1 (6 bases). The CDR3 spans 14 residues. V was shortened by 5 bases and J by 4 bases, with 14 bases between the two germline ends. CDR1 and CDR2 (germline): SEHNR, FQNEAQ (reference sequence). CDR3 in DNA: TGTGCCAGCAGCCTCCTAGGGGGGGCCTATGGCTACACCTTC. Protein sequence: CASSLLGGAYGYTF.

The J gene is TRBJ2-2, the V gene TRBV18; D is ambiguous. From germline, CDR1 is KGHSH and CDR2 LQKENI. The CDR3 length is 16 residues. Trimming pared 3 bases from V and 0 bases from J, leaving 11 bases between. The CDR3 sequence is CASSPLVASNTGELFF. CDR3 bases: TGTGCCAGCTCACCCCTGGTGGCTTCGAACACCGGGGAGCTGTTTTTT.

This chain joins TRBV5-6 and TRBJ1-1; D perhaps matches TRBD1 (6 bases). Germline V gene data show CDR1 as SGHDT and CDR2 as YYEEEE. The CDR3 is 16 amino acids. Trimming pared 3 bases from V and 2 bases from J, leaving 17 bases between. The CDR3 nucleotides read TGTGCCAGCAGCTGGGCGGGCAGGGGACTCAACACTGAAGCTTTCTTT. Residues: CASSWAGRGLNTEAFF.

This chain connects TRBV9 to TRBJ2-7, with D maybe TRBD1 (6 bases). V dropped 3 bases and J dropped 3 bases, with 10 bases sitting between them. The germline V gene has CDR1 SGDLS and CDR2 YYNGEE. The CDR3 has 13 amino acids. The CDR3 region is CASSGAGDYEQYF. For the CDR3, the DNA is TGTGCCAGCAGCGGGGCAGGGGACTACGAGCAGTACTTC.

The chain uses TRBV7-8 and TRBJ2-7; TRBD2 matches 7 bases. There are 14 residues in the CDR3. From germline, CDR1 is SGHVS and CDR2 FQNEAQ. J gave up 2 bases and V 2 bases, and 3 bases lay outside the gene matches. The CDR3 nucleotides are TGTGCCAGCAGCTTACCGGGGGGAGCCTACGAGCAGTACTTC. Translating it yields CASSLPGGAYEQYF.

V gene TRBV7-2 combines with J gene TRBJ1-2; no reliable D call. The CDR3 runs 12 residues. The V and J ends lost 3 bases and 8 bases respectively, with 10 bases between them. Germline V gene lookup returns CDR1 SGHTA and CDR2 FQGNSA. The CDR3 bases are TGTGCCAGCAGCTTCGGGGTGGAGGGCTACACCTTC. Residues: CASSFGVEGYTF. The variable domain in full, completed from reference TRBV7-2 and TRBJ1-2, reads GAGVSQSPSNKVTEKGKDVELRCDPISGHTALYWYRQSLGQGLEFLIYFQGNSAPDKSGLPSDRFSAERTGGSVSTLTIQRTQQEDSAVYLCASSFGVEGYTFGSGTRLTVV.

Here the CDR3 reads CASSLGQGGGYTF. CDR3 sequence (DNA): TGTGCCAGCAGCTTGGGACAGGGTGGTGGCTACACCTTC. V is TRBV5-8 and J is TRBJ1-2, with 7 bases lining up with TRBD1. The germline V gene encodes CDR1 SGHTS and CDR2 YDEGEE. The CDR3 is 13 amino acids. V lost 0 bases and J lost 7; bases outside the gene matches: 3. The complete variable domain, with remaining parts taken from reference TRBV5-8 and TRBJ1-2, reads EAGVTQSPTHLIKTRGQQATLRCSPISGHTSVYWYQQALGLGLQFLLWYDEGEERNRGNFPPRFSGRQFPNYSSELNVNALELEDSALYLCASSLGQGGGYTFGSGTRLTVV.

The genes are TRBV18 and TRBJ1-3; D is uncertain. Per germline, CDR1 KGHSH and CDR2 LQKENI. The CDR3 totals 15 residues. Trimming cost V 0 bases and J 0 bases, with 6 bases left between them. DNA for the CDR3: TGTGCCAGCTCACCACCCGACCGCTCTGGAAACACCATATATTTT. As protein: CASSPPDRSGNTIYF.

The chain has TRBV19 and TRBJ2-5; D is possibly TRBD1 or TRBD2 (6 bases each). V was pared by 10 bases and J by 4 bases, with 16 bases between. CDR3 length: 13 residues. Germline CDR1 and CDR2: LNHDA and SQIVND (reference sequence). This CDR3 is CATMAGGRETQYF. CDR3 DNA sequence: TGTGCCACCATGGCCGGGGGCCGAGAGACCCAGTACTTC.

The genes are TRBV30 and TRBJ2-2; 7 nucleotides align to TRBD1. The junction had 9 bases not matched to a gene; V was cut back by 4 bases and J by 7 bases. CDR3 length: 14 residues. Looked up from germline, CDR1 is GTSNPN and CDR2 is SVGIG (reference sequence). The CDR3 bases are TGTGCCTGGAAGACAGGGAGAATCGTCGGGGAGCTGTTTTTT. Amino acids: CAWKTGRIVGELFF.

The chain carries TRBV7-6 and TRBJ1-1, with TRBD1 as a possible D gene (5 bases). CDR1 is SGHVS and CDR2 is FNYEAQ in the germline V gene. V gave up 2 bases and J gave up 3 bases, with 13 bases separating them. The CDR3 contains 15 residues. The CDR3 DNA is TGTGCCAGCAGCTTAAGTCAGGGCGTCGACACTGAAGCTTTCTTT. Its translation is CASSLSQGVDTEAFF.

The chain joins TRBV30 to TRBJ2-1; 9 bases map to TRBD2. CDR3 length equals 16 residues. Germline CDR1 GTSNPN, CDR2 SVGIG (reference sequence). Trimming cost V 0 bases and J 9 bases; bases outside gene matches: 12. As DNA, the CDR3 is TGTGCCTGGAGTGTAACCGGGCTAGCGGGGAGGGGTGAGCAGTTCTTC. Protein: CAWSVTGLAGRGEQFF. Full variable domain (outside the CDR3, taken from reference TRBV30 and TRBJ2-1): SQTIHQWPATLVQPVGSPLSLECTVEGTSNPNLYWYRQAAGRGLQLLFYSVGIGQISSEVPQNLSASRPQDRQFILSSKKLLLSDSGFYLCAWSVTGLAGRGEQFFGPGTRLTVL.

This clone has only one observation. The rearrangement joins TRBV30 to TRBJ2-7; D gene unclear. With 5 bases removed from V and 4 bases from J, the gap between germline ends came to 6 bases. The V gene's germline CDR1 is GTSNPN and CDR2 SVGIG (reference sequence). The CDR3 covers 10 residues. CDR3 region: CAWGKYEQYF. The DNA for the CDR3 is TGTGCCTGGGGCAAGTACGAGCAGTACTTC.

Written as DNA, the CDR3 is TGTGCCAGCAGCGCCCGGATAGCGGGGGTTGACAATGAGCAGTTCTTC. This codes for CASSARIAGVDNEQFF. The chain is built from TRBV9 and TRBJ2-1; TRBD2 matches at 9 bases. There are 16 residues in the CDR3. CDR1 is SGDLS and CDR2 is YYNGEE in the germline V gene. Germline trimming cut 3 bases from V and 5 bases from J; bases unmatched to any gene: 9.

The chain is built from TRBV7-6 and TRBJ2-7; perhaps TRBD2 as D (5 bases). The CDR3 runs to 12 residues. Trimming cost V 3 bases and J 6 bases, with 9 bases left between them. Germline V gives CDR1 SGHVS, CDR2 FNYEAQ. In DNA form, the CDR3 reads TGTGCCAGCAGCTTGAGAGGAGGCGAGCAGTACTTC. As protein: CASSLRGGEQYF.

V usage is TRBV2 and J usage is TRBJ2-7, with D maybe TRBD2 (5 bases). This CDR3 spans 14 amino acids. V lost 3 bases to trimming and J lost 2 bases, with 11 bases between them. Germline CDR1 is SNHLY and CDR2 is FYNNEI. The CDR3 sequence: CASSDSGSTYEQYF. The CDR3 DNA is TGTGCCAGCAGTGACTCGGGGAGTACCTACGAGCAGTACTTC.

The rearrangement uses TRBV5-1 and TRBJ1-6; no definite D call. From germline, CDR1 is SGHRS and CDR2 YFSETQ. V lost 0 bases and J lost 7, with 11 bases in between. This CDR3 is 15 amino acids long. In DNA form, the CDR3 reads TGCGCCAGCAGCTTGGCTGGGCAGGAAAATTCACCCCTCCACTTT. Amino acids: CASSLAGQENSPLHF.

This clone has a handful of counts. V usage is TRBV7-2 and J usage is TRBJ2-3; TRBD2 is a possible D gene (6 bases). CDR1 and CDR2 (germline): SGHTA, FQGNSA. Trimming shortened V by 2 bases and J by 3 bases, and 15 bases separated the two germline ends. This CDR3 spans 16 amino acids. The DNA for the CDR3 is TGTGCCAGCAGCTTATATGCGGGGATGGGGACAGATACGCAGTATTTT. It translates to CASSLYAGMGTDTQYF.

V usage is TRBV5-1 and J usage is TRBJ2-1, with no clear D. Germline V gene lookup returns CDR1 SGHRS and CDR2 YFSETQ. The CDR3 consists of 16 residues. V dropped 0 bases and J dropped 0 bases, with 10 bases sitting between them. The CDR3 reads CASSLAGLSSYNEQFF. In DNA form, the CDR3 reads TGCGCCAGCAGCTTGGCCGGGCTAAGCTCCTACAATGAGCAGTTCTTC.

The chain joins TRBV27 to TRBJ2-4, with D possibly being TRBD1 (5 bases). The CDR3 runs to 15 residues. CDR1 and CDR2 (germline): MNHEY, SMNVEV (reference sequence). V gave up 3 bases and J gave up 0 bases, with 9 bases separating them. The DNA for the CDR3 is TGTGCCAGCAGTTTTTGGGGCGAAGCCAAAAACATTCAGTACTTC. It translates to CASSFWGEAKNIQYF.

This clone was picked up one time. V is TRBV29-1 and J is TRBJ2-5, with no clear D. The V end lost 7 bases, the J end lost 7 bases, and 13 bases lay between the germline ends. The V gene's germline CDR1 is SQVTM and CDR2 ANQGSEA. The CDR3 consists of 11 residues. The CDR3 coding sequence is TGCAGCGGACATTGGGGAAGGACCCAGTACTTC. This encodes CSGHWGRTQYF.

A single count supports this clone. The chain combines TRBV5-8 with TRBJ1-5, with D possibly TRBD1 on 5 matching bases. Germline V gene sequence: CDR1 SGHTS, CDR2 YDEGEE. The ends were cut back, 5 bases at V and 5 bases at J, with 17 bases in the middle. This CDR3 spans 15 amino acids. CDR3 nucleotide sequence: TGTGCCAGCAGTCCCGTGCAGGGCATCGATCAGCCCCAGCATTTT. This translates into CASSPVQGIDQPQHF. The entire variable domain, with the rest obtained from reference TRBV5-8 and TRBJ1-5, is as follows: EAGVTQSPTHLIKTRGQQATLRCSPISGHTSVYWYQQALGLGLQFLLWYDEGEERNRGNFPPRFSGRQFPNYSSELNVNALELEDSALYLCASSPVQGIDQPQHFGDGTRLSIL.

The CDR3 spells CASSLQGAGAYEQYF. The CDR3 DNA reads TGTGCCAGTAGTCTACAGGGGGCTGGCGCCTACGAGCAGTACTTC. The chain employs TRBV19 and TRBJ2-7, with TRBD1 matching over 9 bases. The CDR3 has 15 residues. Per the germline V gene, CDR1 is LNHDA and CDR2 is SQIVND (reference sequence). The V segment lost 5 bases and the J segment 2 bases; nucleotides outside the gene matches: 7.

J is TRBJ1-6 and V is TRBV7-9; a weak D match, TRBD1 (6 bases). V lost 5 bases, J lost 4 bases, and 15 bases lay in between. The germline V gene encodes CDR1 SEHNR and CDR2 FQNEAQ (reference sequence). The CDR3 runs to 16 residues. The CDR3 DNA reads as TGTGCCAGCAGCAAAGATTGGACAGATTATAATTCACCCCTCCACTTT. This encodes CASSKDWTDYNSPLHF.

This clone was seen only once. V is TRBV7-2 and J is TRBJ2-7, with D hard to call. CDR3 size: 16 residues. Germline V gene lookup returns CDR1 SGHTA and CDR2 FQGNSA. V lost 2 bases and J 5 bases, leaving 19 bases between the germline ends. The CDR3 sequence is CASSLIVGNPPDEQYF. The CDR3 coding sequence is TGTGCCAGCAGCTTAATAGTAGGGAATCCCCCGGACGAGCAGTACTTC.

The gene calls are TRBV5-4 and TRBJ2-7, with a tentative D call TRBD2 (6 bases). V dropped 4 bases and J dropped 0 bases, with 14 bases sitting between them. In germline, CDR1 is SGHNT, CDR2 YYREEE (reference sequence). The CDR3 loop spans 15 amino acids. CDR3 in DNA: TGTGCCAGCAGCCCCTCTAGCGCGAGCTCCTACGAGCAGTACTTC. Residues: CASSPSSASSYEQYF.

The V call is TRBV6-1, the J call TRBJ2-1, with 12 positions matching TRBD2. The CDR3 extends over 15 amino acids. After removal of 6 bases from V and 4 bases from J, the junction contained 4 bases not matched to a gene. Germline V gives CDR1 MNHNS, CDR2 SASEGT. The CDR3 protein is CASSLGLAGYNEQFF. Here the CDR3 DNA reads TGTGCCAGCAGCCTTGGACTAGCGGGATACAATGAGCAGTTCTTC.

The chain carries TRBV7-2 and TRBJ2-7; D gene ambiguous. This CDR3 contains 15 residues. V was shortened by 5 bases and J by 5 bases, with 19 bases between the two germline ends. Germline V gene sequence: CDR1 SGHTA, CDR2 FQGNSA. CDR3 nucleotides: TGTGCCAGCAGCCCCCCATGGGGAAGAGTGGACGAGCAGTACTTC. Its translation: CASSPPWGRVDEQYF.

The V call is TRBV30, the J call TRBJ1-2; D unclear. The CDR3 loop spans 16 amino acids. The V gene lost 0 bases and the J gene lost 3 bases, with 17 bases spanning the gap. Germline lookup yields CDR1 GTSNPN and CDR2 SVGIG (reference sequence). CDR3 sequence (DNA): TGTGCCTGGAGTGTACGTCTTCGTTCGTTTGACTATGGCTACACCTTC. It specifies CAWSVRLRSFDYGYTF. Using reference TRBV30 and TRBJ1-2 for the parts outside the CDR3, the full variable domain is SQTIHQWPATLVQPVGSPLSLECTVEGTSNPNLYWYRQAAGRGLQLLFYSVGIGQISSEVPQNLSASRPQDRQFILSSKKLLLSDSGFYLCAWSVRLRSFDYGYTFGSGTRLTVV.

The chain uses TRBV6-6 and TRBJ2-2, with 9 bases identical to TRBD2. The CDR3 loop spans 15 amino acids. Germline V gene sequence: CDR1 MNHNY, CDR2 SVGAGI (reference sequence). The V segment lost 2 bases and the J segment 6 bases; nucleotides outside the gene matches: 4. The CDR3 region has the DNA TGTGCCAGCAGTTACGTTGCGGGGGGGCCCGGGGAGCTGTTTTTT. This sequence encodes CASSYVAGGPGELFF.